The clone carrying this T cell receptor (beta chain) turned up a few times. Its antigen is still unknown. This specimen comes from a study of beta chain features in type 1 diabetes. Study information: Examination covered some 99,000,000 sorted cells spanning all samples.

Expressed TCRB transcripts were sequenced because the isolated RNA had all been reverse transcribed beforehand. The data were produced by immunoSEQ multiplex PCR, yet TCRdb's version contains in-frame clones alone and is incomplete. The table records 280,000 or so clones, 14% to 15% of them present only once. A heparinised blood draw that averaged roughly 110 mL was obtained once from each donor. Sorted populations were all over 98% pure. The V end lost 1 base, the J end lost 2 bases, and 20 bases lay between the germline ends. The CDR3 loop spans 18 amino acids. Germline V gives CDR1 SGHTA, CDR2 FQGNSA. Findings and limits, study-wide: Diminished insertions and augmented deletions at VDJ junctions characterized type 1 diabetes patients. Researchers report that Type 1 diabetes patients had moderately but significantly shorter TCRB CDR3s across all four CD4+ subsets.

Sequencing was done on a sample of naive CD4+ T cells from blood. The clonotype comes from a man younger than 35 with type 1 diabetes. The V gene is TRBV7-2, the J gene TRBJ1-2, with D possibly TRBD1 on 6 matching bases. As DNA, the CDR3 is TGTGCCAGCAGCTTAGAGTGGGGGCGAGTTTCCCCCAACTATGGCTACACCTTC. It is translated as CASSLEWGRVSPNYGYTF.